Presented here are 2 T cell receptor beta chains from one specimen sequenced in a study of prognosis after radiotherapy for stage I lung cancer. CDR3 of TCR beta was amplified from genomic DNA via a two-round multiplex PCR. First-round PCR employed TRBV- and TRBJ-specific primers for each gene. TCRdb fed the multiplex PCR reads into MiXCR, producing one record per CDR3 protein. The table lists fewer than 40,000 distinct CDR3 sequences, roughly 40% of them singletons. The source material was PBMCs, sampled before or after stereotactic body radiation therapy (not recorded which). The receptor set was obtained from a donor aged 50 or older with non-small cell lung cancer.

This clonotype has just a few counts. The chain is built from TRBV3-1 and TRBJ2-5; weak D call: TRBD1 (6 bases). CDR3 length equals 15 residues. Germline CDR1 is LGHDT and CDR2 is YNNKEL (reference sequence). Trimming removed 7 bases from V and 1 base from J, with 16 bases in between. The DNA of the CDR3 is TGTGCCAGCATGGGGACACAATGGACCCAAGAGACCCAGTACTTC. The encoded protein is CASMGTQWTQETQYF.

In its sample, this clonotype was seen a few times. This could be a read error, since a much larger clone is one nucleotide away. The rearrangement links TRBV5-6 to TRBJ1-6, with no clear D. Looked up from germline, CDR1 is SGHDT and CDR2 is YYEEEE. This CDR3 spans 15 amino acids. Written as DNA, the CDR3 is TGTGCCAGCACCCTCGAGGGCCGGAGAATTTCACCCCTCCTCTTT. It specifies CASTLEGRRISPLLF. The full variable domain, completed using reference TRBV5-6 and TRBJ1-6, is DAGVTQSPTHLIKTRGQQVTLRCSPKSGHDTVSWYQQALGQGPQFIFQYYEEEERQRGNFPDRFSGHQFPNYSSELNVNALLLGDSALYLCASTLEGRRISPLLFGNGTRLTVT.